The 16 T cell receptor beta chains in this list originate from one sample, sequenced in a study of lymphopenia after photon versus proton radiotherapy. Sequencing was performed with immunoSEQ multiplex PCR; in TCRdb, only in-frame clones are kept and a portion is missing. The table has 15,000 to 20,000 clones, approximately 86% seen once; the top ten hold roughly 10%. Sample: peripheral blood, taken from a patient treated with proton-based radiotherapy. Receptors were obtained from a man between 70 and 80 years old with pancreatic cancer.

This chain joins TRBV19 and TRBJ1-6; D is uncertain. This CDR3 has 12 amino acids. Trimming shortened V by 4 bases and J by 7 bases, and 5 bases separated the two germline ends. Germline assignment: CDR1 LNHDA and CDR2 SQIVND (reference sequence). In nucleotides, the CDR3 is TGTGCCAGTAGTACCCTCAATTCACCCCTCCACTTT. It encodes CASSTLNSPLHF.

The gene calls are TRBV2 and TRBJ1-3; the D gene is possibly TRBD1 (6 bases). This CDR3 is built from 16 residues. Germline-derived CDR1 and CDR2 are SNHLY and FYNNEI. Trimming removed 1 base from V and 0 bases from J, with 10 bases in between. CDR3 region: CASSEGGAISGNTIYF. CDR3 coding DNA: TGTGCCAGCAGTGAAGGGGGGGCGATCTCTGGAAACACCATATATTTT.

This sequence joins TRBV7-9 and TRBJ2-1, with TRBD2 identical over 7 bases. Germline V gives CDR1 SEHNR, CDR2 FQNEAQ (reference sequence). J lost 0 bases, V lost 5 bases, and 10 bases had no gene match. The CDR3 runs 17 residues. Written as DNA, the CDR3 is TGTGCCAGCAGCCCGCCGGGGGGACCCAGCTCCTACAATGAGCAGTTCTTC. Translating gives CASSPPGGPSSYNEQFF.

V usage is TRBV6-1 and J usage is TRBJ1-2; 8 bases fit TRBD1. CDR1 and CDR2 (germline): MNHNS, SASEGT. CDR3 length equals 15 residues. V lost 3 bases, J lost 4 bases, and 7 bases stayed unmatched. CDR3 sequence: CASSERTTGGYGYTF. In nucleotides, the CDR3 is TGTGCCAGCAGTGAGCGAACTACAGGGGGCTATGGCTACACCTTC.

The gene calls are TRBV7-9 and TRBJ1-6; 7 bases agree with TRBD1. The CDR3 runs 15 residues. V shed 3 bases, J shed 10 bases, and the junction held 9 bases outside the gene matches. From germline, CDR1 is SEHNR and CDR2 FQNEAQ (reference sequence). In nucleotides, the CDR3 is TGTGCCAGCAGCTTCGCGCTGACAGGGCAATCACCCCTCCACTTT. It yields the protein CASSFALTGQSPLHF.

This clone was seen once. This chain links TRBV20-1 with TRBJ2-5, with a possible D match to TRBD1 (5 bases). The CDR3 extends over 11 amino acids. The germline V gene encodes CDR1 DFQATT and CDR2 SNEGSKA (reference sequence). Trimming removed 3 bases at V and 8 bases at J, with 10 bases between. Here the CDR3 reads CSASDQGTQYF. The CDR3, as DNA: TGCAGTGCTAGTGACCAGGGAACCCAGTACTTC.

The rearrangement joins TRBV5-1 to TRBJ2-6; D call uncertain. Trimming stripped 0 bases from V and 0 bases from J, with 10 bases between. Germline-derived CDR1 and CDR2 are SGHRS and YFSETQ. This CDR3 contains 17 residues. CDR3 bases: TGCGCCAGCAGCTTGGCAATCCGCCCCTCTGGGGCCAACGTCCTGACTTTC. Protein product: CASSLAIRPSGANVLTF. Together with reference TRBV5-1 and TRBJ2-6, the CDR3 gives the full variable domain: KAGVTQTPRYLIKTRGQQVTLSCSPISGHRSVSWYQQTPGQGLQFLFEYFSETQRNKGNFPGRFSGRQFSNSRSEMNVSTLELGDSALYLCASSLAIRPSGANVLTFGAGSRLTVL.

The chain carries TRBV9 and TRBJ2-2; 7 nucleotides agree with TRBD1. Germline-derived CDR1 and CDR2 are SGDLS and YYNGEE. The CDR3 sequence is 16 residues long. Germline trimming cut 3 bases from V and 2 bases from J; bases unmatched to any gene: 7. The CDR3 DNA reads as TGTGCCAGCAGCGGACTACGGGACAGTAACACCGGGGAGCTGTTTTTT. This gives the protein CASSGLRDSNTGELFF.

The chain recombines TRBV14 with TRBJ2-7; 12 positions agree with TRBD2. CDR3 length equals 15 residues. The junction had 3 bases not matched to a gene; V was cut back by 3 bases and J by 3 bases. From germline, CDR1 is SGHDN and CDR2 FVKESK. CDR3 in DNA: TGTGCCAGCAGCCAGTTACTAGCGGGAGGCTACGAGCAGTACTTC. Protein sequence: CASSQLLAGGYEQYF.

The rearrangement joins TRBV2 to TRBJ2-7, with 8 bases lining up with TRBD2. CDR1 and CDR2 (germline): SNHLY, FYNNEI. This CDR3 spans 16 amino acids. V shed 5 bases and J 0 bases; nucleotides not matched to a gene: 9. The CDR3: CASSYLAGRPSYEQYF. The CDR3 nucleotides are TGTGCCAGCAGTTACTTAGCGGGGCGACCCTCCTACGAGCAGTACTTC.

The chain employs TRBV4-2 and TRBJ1-5; perhaps TRBD1 as D (5 bases). The germline CDR1 and CDR2 sequences are LGHNA and YNFKEQ. There are 15 residues in the CDR3. V was clipped by 4 bases and J by 4 bases, with 14 bases between them. Written as DNA, the CDR3 is TGTGCCAGCAGCCTAAGCCAGGGCGAAAATCAGCCCCAGCATTTT. Residues: CASSLSQGENQPQHF.

The rearrangement links TRBV18 to TRBJ1-6; D might be TRBD1 (6 bases). The CDR3 has 15 residues. CDR1 is KGHSH, CDR2 LQKENI, per germline. Trimming removed 2 bases from V and 6 bases from J, with 11 bases in between. The CDR3 is CASSPMGGRNSPLHF. The CDR3 DNA follows: TGTGCCAGCTCACCAATGGGGGGGCGTAATTCACCCCTCCACTTT.

A remark on this clone: Other DNA sequences of this sample code for an identical CDR3. The chain uses TRBV30 and TRBJ1-4; D gene uncertain. The CDR3 totals 15 residues. The V and J ends lost 1 base and 4 bases respectively, with 13 bases between them. In germline, CDR1 is GTSNPN, CDR2 SVGIG (reference sequence). The CDR3 spells CAWSATRTSNEKLFF. The CDR3, as DNA: TGTGCCTGGAGTGCGACCCGGACTAGTAATGAAAAACTGTTTTTT.

V and J are TRBV30 and TRBJ1-2; D is uncertain. Per germline, CDR1 GTSNPN and CDR2 SVGIG (reference sequence). V was pared by 2 bases and J by 2 bases, with 15 bases between. The CDR3 has 15 amino acids. The CDR3 is CAWSLARNTNYGYTF. CDR3 nucleotides: TGTGCCTGGAGTCTTGCCAGGAACACAAACTATGGCTACACCTTC.

This rearrangement joins TRBV7-8 to TRBJ2-7; D is ambiguous. There are 11 residues in the CDR3. Germline values: CDR1 SGHVS, CDR2 FQNEAQ. The V and J ends lost 1 base and 8 bases respectively, with 6 bases between them. CDR3 bases: TGTGCCAGCAGCTTAGGACAAAAGCAGTACTTC. Translation gives CASSLGQKQYF.

V usage is TRBV7-3 and J usage is TRBJ2-2; D uncertain. The CDR3 consists of 12 residues. Germline CDR1 is SGHTA and CDR2 is FQGTGA. V was cut by 1 base and J by 8 bases, with 5 bases left in between. CDR3 DNA: TGTGCCAGCAGCTTAATCGGAGGGGAGCTGTTTTTT. It codes for CASSLIGGELFF.